The source of this TCR beta chain is a study of breast tumors, draining lymph nodes, adjacent tissues. This clonotype was detected many times. The antigen is undetermined. The CDR3 sequence is 17 residues long. V lost 3 bases to trimming and J lost 5 bases; unmatched junction nucleotides: 10. CDR1 and CDR2 from the germline V gene are GTSNPN and SVGIG (reference sequence). General study findings and limits: Luminal-like breast cancer showed significantly greater tumor-nontumor repertoire similarity than basal-like breast cancer did.

TCRdb re-called the multiplex PCR reads with MiXCR, one entry per CDR3 protein. The profile covers 200,000 or so distinct CDR3 sequences, with 25% to 40% appearing a single time and 4% to 4.5% taken by the ten largest. The lymph nodes were axillary draining lymph nodes from breast cancer patients. This sequence joins TRBV30 and TRBJ2-2, with TRBD2 matching over 12 bases. Sequencing input: axillary lymph node tissue. The sequence came from a female donor with breast cancer. Some clones in this sample may be carry-over from other donors' samples. The CDR3 nucleotides read TGTGCCTGGAGCACTACCGGACTAGCGGGAATAACCGGGGAGCTGTTTTTT. Its translation: CAWSTTGLAGITGELFF.